These 26 T cell receptor beta chains were sequenced from one sample in a study of shared clonotypes between healthy human individuals. Data came from immunoSEQ multiplex PCR; TCRdb stores just in-frame clones and leaves some out. The sample carries over 850,000 clones, approximately 78% recorded once. The sequencing sample was made of memory CD4+ T cells from PBMCs. As to subset: CD45RA-negative fraction. All receptors come from a man younger than 30 in good health. Some clones in this sample may be carry-over from other donors' samples.

This chain joins TRBV5-5 and TRBJ2-5; a possible D gene is TRBD1 (6 bases). Germline assignment: CDR1 SGHKS and CDR2 YYEKEE (reference sequence). The CDR3 totals 16 residues. V was trimmed by 0 bases and J by 0 bases, leaving 12 bases between them. The DNA of the CDR3 is TGTGCCAGCAGCTTGGATCGGACAGCGTACCAAGAGACCCAGTACTTC. It yields the protein CASSLDRTAYQETQYF.

The chain carries TRBV19 and TRBJ2-7; 7 positions match TRBD1. This CDR3 contains 14 residues. With V trimmed by 5 bases and J by 2 bases, 6 bases remained unmatched. Germline V CDR1 and CDR2: LNHDA, SQIVND (reference sequence). This chain's CDR3 is CASSGGQAPYEQYF. The CDR3 nucleotides read TGTGCCAGTAGTGGTGGACAGGCCCCCTACGAGCAGTACTTC.

This clone was seen a few times. Other DNA sequences in this specimen translate into the identical CDR3. The V call is TRBV5-1, the J call TRBJ1-1; D is uncertain. The V and J ends lost 3 bases and 0 bases respectively, with 9 bases between them. Germline-derived CDR1 and CDR2 are SGHRS and YFSETQ. The CDR3 covers 14 residues. The DNA for the CDR3 is TGCGCCAGCAGCTCCCTTTCAGTGAACACTGAAGCTTTCTTT. This codes for CASSSLSVNTEAFF.

The chain has TRBV27 and TRBJ2-7; D gene ambiguous. V lost 6 bases, J lost 4 bases, and 16 bases lay in between. This CDR3 is 14 amino acids long. The V gene's germline CDR1 is MNHEY and CDR2 SMNVEV (reference sequence). The CDR3 DNA follows: TGTGCCAGCAGACGAACTGGACCTTCTTACGAGCAGTACTTC. This codes for CASRRTGPSYEQYF.

The genes are TRBV7-9 and TRBJ2-5; 9 nucleotides align to TRBD2. The trim removed 2 bases at V and 4 bases at J, leaving 14 bases unmatched. CDR3 length: 18 residues. CDR1 and CDR2 from the germline V gene are SEHNR and FQNEAQ (reference sequence). The CDR3 bases are TGTGCCAGCAGCTTACCCCCGCGGCTAGCGGGAATGGCAGAGACCCAGTACTTC. Its protein product is CASSLPPRLAGMAETQYF.

With regard to this clone: This specimen includes other DNA sequences encoding the same CDR3. The chain combines TRBV19 with TRBJ1-4, with 8 bases matching TRBD1. V gave up 6 bases and J gave up 8 bases; unmatched junction bases: 2. The CDR3 is made up of 12 amino acids. Per the germline V gene, CDR1 is LNHDA and CDR2 is SQIVND (reference sequence). The CDR3 sequence: CASRDREEKLFF. For the CDR3, the DNA is TGTGCCAGTAGGGACAGGGAAGAAAAACTGTTTTTT. Full variable domain (rest looked up from reference TRBV19 and TRBJ1-4): DGGITQSPKYLFRKEGQNVTLSCEQNLNHDAMYWYRQDPGQGLRLIYYSQIVNDFQKGDIAEGYSVSREKKESFPLTVTSAQKNPTAFYLCASRDREEKLFFGSGTQLSVL.

This clone is a singleton in its sample. The chain combines TRBV18 with TRBJ2-2; 8 positions match TRBD1. V dropped 3 bases and J dropped 9; count of bases not matched to a gene: 6. Germline CDR1 is KGHSH and CDR2 is LQKENI. The CDR3 length is 14 residues. The CDR3 loop is CASSPSRGRRELFF. The CDR3 nucleotides read TGTGCCAGCTCACCGTCCAGGGGGCGCCGGGAGCTGTTTTTT.

V is TRBV5-6 and J is TRBJ1-2; the match to TRBD1 covers 7 bases. From germline, CDR1 is SGHDT and CDR2 YYEEEE. This CDR3 has 11 amino acids. V was clipped by 3 bases and J by 8 bases; unmatched bases: 1. DNA for the CDR3: TGTGCCAGCAGCTGGGGACAGGGCTACACCTTC. This translates into CASSWGQGYTF.

The chain recombines TRBV6-6 with TRBJ1-4; 8 bases are shared with TRBD1. Germline CDR1 reads MNHNY; CDR2 reads SVGAGI (reference sequence). The CDR3 spans 16 residues. Trimming took 7 bases from V and 8 from J; bases not matched to a gene: 15. The CDR3 protein is CASTATGTGGGEKLFF. CDR3 in DNA: TGTGCCAGCACTGCAACTGGGACAGGAGGCGGGGAAAAACTGTTTTTT.

This rearrangement joins TRBV28 to TRBJ2-4, with D unresolved. Looked up from germline, CDR1 is MDHEN and CDR2 is SYDVKM. CDR3 size: 13 residues. V was clipped by 6 bases and J by 0 bases, with 6 bases between them. The CDR3 spells CASSAVAKNIQYF. In DNA form, the CDR3 reads TGTGCCAGCAGCGCAGTAGCCAAAAACATTCAGTACTTC.

The rearrangement links TRBV9 to TRBJ2-1; 11 positions match TRBD2. This CDR3 region has 16 residues. Germline V CDR1 and CDR2: SGDLS, YYNGEE. The ends lost 3 bases at V and 6 bases at J; junction bases unmatched: 8. Here the CDR3 reads CASSARSGRAGNEQFF. CDR3 coding DNA: TGTGCCAGCAGCGCCCGTAGCGGGAGGGCCGGCAATGAGCAGTTCTTC.

V is TRBV28 and J is TRBJ2-2; weak D call: TRBD2 (5 bases). The V and J ends lost 8 bases and 5 bases respectively, with 12 bases between them. The CDR3 is 13 residues long. Germline V gene lookup returns CDR1 MDHEN and CDR2 SYDVKM. The CDR3 reads CASPSGVTGELFF. CDR3 coding DNA: TGTGCCAGCCCTTCCGGGGTTACCGGGGAGCTGTTTTTT.

This rearrangement joins TRBV7-2 to TRBJ1-2; D remains unclear. V lost 4 bases and J lost 8, with 14 bases in between. Germline values: CDR1 SGHTA, CDR2 FQGNSA. This CDR3 spans 13 amino acids. The CDR3 region has the DNA TGTGCCAGCAGCTCAAATCAATTGGGCGGCTACACCTTC. This codes for CASSSNQLGGYTF.

With respect to this clone: At the DNA level, this CDR3 is encoded by other sequences in the same sample as well. This chain joins TRBV28 and TRBJ1-4; D perhaps matches TRBD1 (6 bases). V shed 4 bases and J shed 5 bases, with 11 bases lying between them. CDR1 and CDR2 from the germline V gene are MDHEN and SYDVKM. CDR3 length: 14 amino acids. The CDR3 sequence is CASSYRGLNEKLFF. CDR3 bases: TGTGCCAGCAGTTACCGGGGGCTCAATGAAAAACTGTTTTTT.

This clone has only one observation. This chain uses TRBV6-5 with TRBJ1-1; 7 positions agree with TRBD1. V shed 10 bases and J 6 bases; nucleotides not matched to a gene: 11. In germline, CDR1 is MNHEY, CDR2 SVGAGI. This CDR3 comprises 13 residues. The CDR3 region has the DNA TGTGCCACCCGATTACAGGGGAGGCCTGAAGCTTTCTTT. Amino acids: CATRLQGRPEAFF.

V gene TRBV28 combines with J gene TRBJ2-5; tentatively, D is TRBD1 or TRBD2 (5 bases each). The germline V and J ends were trimmed by 5 bases and 9 bases, with 16 bases remaining between them. The germline gives CDR1 MDHEN, CDR2 SYDVKM. The CDR3 runs 13 residues. The CDR3 DNA reads as TGTGCCAGCAGTCGTGGGACGGATAGGCCCCAGTACTTC. This codes for CASSRGTDRPQYF.

J is TRBJ1-4 and V is TRBV6-5; D possibly corresponds to TRBD1 (5 bases). The germline CDR1 and CDR2 sequences are MNHEY and SVGAGI. Trimming took off 4 bases at V and 4 bases at J, with 7 bases between the two ends. The CDR3 consists of 13 residues. In nucleotides, the CDR3 is TGTGCCAGCAGTTCGGGGGGTAATGAAAAACTGTTTTTT. It encodes CASSSGGNEKLFF.

The chain employs TRBV4-1 and TRBJ2-7; possibly TRBD2 for D (5 bases). The V end lost 4 bases, the J end lost 1 base, and 14 bases lay between the germline ends. From germline, CDR1 is MGHRA and CDR2 YSYEKL. This CDR3 spans 15 amino acids. The CDR3 loop reads CASSREGFGSYEQYF. The CDR3 bases are TGCGCCAGCAGCCGCGAGGGCTTTGGGTCCTACGAGCAGTACTTC.

This clone was found a few times. The chain combines TRBV21-1 with TRBJ1-5; the table's D gene call, TRBD1, was not cross checked with the DNA. TRBV21-1 is a pseudogene locus. This CDR3 spans 16 amino acids. In DNA form, the CDR3 reads TGTGCCAGCAGCAGGCCAGGGGTGTTCAGCAATCAGCCCCAGCATTTT. It codes for CASSRPGVFSNQPQHF.

This clone was picked up a small number of times. This sequence joins TRBV2 and TRBJ2-5; TRBD2 matches at 10 bases. CDR1 SNHLY and CDR2 FYNNEI come from the germline V gene. Unmatched junction bases numbered 7, after V lost 6 bases and J lost 3 bases. CDR3 length equals 15 residues. The DNA for the CDR3 is TGTGCCAGCAGACCTAGCGGGAGCGGGAAAGAGACCCAGTACTTC. Translating it yields CASRPSGSGKETQYF.

The J gene is TRBJ2-7, the V gene TRBV6-5; possible D gene TRBD2, 6 bases. Trimming left V 6 bases short and J 2 bases short, with 17 bases between. Germline CDR1 reads MNHEY; CDR2 reads SVGAGI. This CDR3 contains 15 residues. The CDR3 here is CASRGTGVRAYEQYF. The CDR3 DNA is TGTGCCAGCAGGGGAACGGGGGTGCGCGCCTACGAGCAGTACTTC.

This chain joins TRBV5-1 and TRBJ2-1, with 8 bases matching TRBD2. CDR3 length equals 15 residues. Trimming removed 9 bases from V and 4 bases from J; junction bases left unmatched: 12. Per the germline V gene, CDR1 is SGHRS and CDR2 is YFSETQ. The CDR3 reads CATGVGASGYNEQFF. CDR3 nucleotide sequence: TGCGCCACCGGCGTTGGGGCTAGCGGGTACAATGAGCAGTTCTTC.

This chain joins TRBV5-1 and TRBJ1-2, with TRBD1 as a possible D gene (5 bases). Germline V lookup: CDR1 SGHRS, CDR2 YFSETQ. Trimming took 0 bases from V and 2 from J, leaving 8 bases between them. The CDR3 is made up of 14 amino acids. The CDR3 DNA follows: TGCGCCAGCAGCTTGGTCCGGGGGAACTATGGCTACACCTTC. It is translated as CASSLVRGNYGYTF.

The CDR3 bases are TGTGCCAGCTCCCCTAATAGGGGTAGGTTTTCTGAGCAGTTCTTC. Translated, it gives CASSPNRGRFSEQFF. The rearrangement links TRBV18 to TRBJ2-1; maybe TRBD1 (5 bases). The CDR3 loop spans 15 amino acids. CDR1 is KGHSH and CDR2 is LQKENI in the germline V gene. V was pared by 6 bases and J by 9 bases, with 21 bases between.

The V and J genes are TRBV4-2 and TRBJ2-5; 14 bases align to TRBD2. The CDR3 sequence is 16 residues long. Looked up from germline, CDR1 is LGHNA and CDR2 is YNFKEQ. V gave up 0 bases and J gave up 11 bases; unmatched junction bases: 8. CDR3 sequence: CASSQDQGLAGEEQYF. CDR3 bases: TGTGCCAGCAGCCAAGATCAGGGACTAGCGGGAGAAGAGCAGTACTTC.

The V gene is TRBV28, the J gene TRBJ1-1; D call uncertain. Germline assignment: CDR1 MDHEN and CDR2 SYDVKM. Between the trimmed V and J ends, which lost 5 bases and 11 bases, there was a span of 12 bases. CDR3 size: 11 residues. CDR3 nucleotides: TGTGCCAGCAGTGCCCGAACGAGGGCTTTCTTT. It is translated as CASSARTRAFF.